These 8 T cell receptor beta chains were sequenced from one sample in a study of CD8 T cells in Susac syndrome. When the RNA was reverse transcribed, random hexamers were used with an input of 0.5 to 1 ug. TCRdb re-derived calls from the immunoSEQ multiplex PCR reads in MiXCR, one entry per CDR3 protein. The sample lists around 150,000 distinct CDR3 sequences; just under 95% were seen once. Sequenced material: CD8+ T cells from PBMCs. The receptor set was obtained from a human donor with Susac syndrome.

This clonotype was detected a few times. The gene calls are TRBV20-1 and TRBJ1-5; no clear D. CDR1 DFQATT and CDR2 SNEGSKA come from the germline V gene (reference sequence). The CDR3 length is 9 residues. Trimming shortened V by 7 bases and J by 7 bases, and 5 bases separated the two germline ends. The CDR3 region is CSVGQPQHF. CDR3 coding DNA: TGCAGTGTCGGGCAGCCCCAGCATTTT.

V gene TRBV5-1 combines with J gene TRBJ1-5, with D possibly being TRBD1 (6 bases). Germline assignment: CDR1 SGHRS and CDR2 YFSETQ. V was clipped by 6 bases and J by 5 bases, with 12 bases between them. The CDR3 covers 13 residues. The CDR3 sequence is CASKGVGDQPQHF. The CDR3 region has the DNA TGCGCCAGCAAGGGGGTGGGAGATCAGCCCCAGCATTTT.

The CDR3 loop reads CASSLFAGAQENTEAFF. CDR3 DNA: TGTGCCAGCAGTTTATTCGCGGGAGCACAAGAGAACACTGAAGCTTTCTTT. The chain has TRBV12-3 or TRBV12-4 and TRBJ1-1; unclear D gene. This CDR3 is 17 amino acids long. Trimming left V 2 bases short and J 1 base short, with 17 bases between.

The chain recombines TRBV6-1 with TRBJ2-7; the D is unclear. Germline V CDR1 and CDR2: MNHNS, SASEGT. The germline V and J ends were trimmed by 2 bases and 4 bases, with 9 bases remaining between them. The CDR3 runs to 13 residues. The CDR3 nucleotides read TGTGCCAGCAGTGAATATATACGGTACGAGCAGTACTTC. Its protein is CASSEYIRYEQYF.

The gene calls are TRBV29-1 and TRBJ1-1; 7 bases are a match to TRBD1. The CDR3 is made up of 16 amino acids. J lost 0 bases, V lost 7 bases, and 14 bases had no gene match. Germline V lookup: CDR1 SQVTM, CDR2 ANQGSEA. CDR3 nucleotide sequence: TGCAGCGCTATCAGTACCCTGACAGGGATGAACACTGAAGCTTTCTTT. This sequence encodes CSAISTLTGMNTEAFF.

The V and J genes are TRBV28 and TRBJ2-7; 10 nucleotides agree with TRBD2. J gave up 2 bases and V 5 bases, and 12 bases lay outside the gene matches. CDR3 length equals 17 residues. CDR1 MDHEN and CDR2 SYDVKM come from the germline V gene. Here the CDR3 reads CASSPTAGLAATYEQYF. The DNA of the CDR3 is TGTGCCAGCAGTCCCACCGCCGGACTAGCGGCGACCTACGAGCAGTACTTC.

The chain employs TRBV7-9 and TRBJ2-3, with D perhaps given as TRBD1 or TRBD2 (5 bases each). The CDR3 length is 16 residues. The germline V gene encodes CDR1 SEHNR and CDR2 FQNEAQ (reference sequence). Trimming took 5 bases from V and 3 from J, leaving 18 bases between them. For the CDR3, the DNA is TGTGCCAGCAGCAACCTTCGAGGGGTGGTGACAGATACGCAGTATTTT. Translating gives CASSNLRGVVTDTQYF.

Only one count was recorded for this clonotype. V gene TRBV25-1 combines with J gene TRBJ1-2; D might be TRBD1 (6 bases). The CDR3 consists of 14 residues. V was clipped by 1 base and J by 6 bases, with 12 bases between them. Germline loops: CDR1 MGHDK, CDR2 SYGVNS. CDR3 in amino acids: CASSESTGMDGYTF. For the CDR3, the DNA is TGTGCCAGCAGTGAATCTACAGGGATGGATGGCTACACCTTC.